This passage covers 5 T cell receptor beta chains from one sample sequenced in a study of shared clonotypes between healthy human individuals. Naivety among CD8 cells was defined by CD45RO negativity and positive CCR7 selection, thereby excluding terminally differentiated effector memory CD45RA+ cells. Repertoires were generated with immunoSEQ multiplex PCR, while TCRdb's copy carries only in-frame clones and drops some. The repertoire holds about 2.1 million clones, with about 94% as singletons. The material sequenced was naive CD8+ T cells from PBMCs. The receptor source for this set is a man between 18 and 29 years old in good health. Some clones in this sample may be carry-over from other donors' samples.

This chain connects TRBV9 to TRBJ2-3; 7 bases line up with TRBD1. Germline CDR1 SGDLS, CDR2 YYNGEE. This CDR3 has 18 residues. V was clipped by 0 bases and J by 4 bases; unmatched bases: 14. The CDR3 reads CASSVVPNRGRGADTQYF. DNA for the CDR3: TGTGCCAGCAGCGTAGTACCCAACAGGGGCCGAGGTGCAGATACGCAGTATTTT.

The rearrangement joins TRBV19 to TRBJ2-6; D remains unclear. Germline-derived CDR1 and CDR2 are LNHDA and SQIVND (reference sequence). Trimming cost V 2 bases and J 0 bases, with 11 bases left between them. This CDR3 spans 17 amino acids. The CDR3 region is CASSISVDISGANVLTF. The DNA for the CDR3 is TGTGCCAGTAGTATATCGGTAGATATCTCTGGGGCCAACGTCCTGACTTTC.

The chain uses TRBV5-6 and TRBJ2-3; no clear D gene. Germline V gene data show CDR1 as SGHDT and CDR2 as YYEEEE. The CDR3 is made up of 16 amino acids. Deletions cut 3 bases from V and 1 base from J, with 15 bases between. The CDR3 coding sequence is TGTGCCAGCAGCTCATCAACACAAACCGGCACAGATACGCAGTATTTT. Translated, it gives CASSSSTQTGTDTQYF.

This rearrangement joins TRBV27 to TRBJ1-1; 7 nucleotides match TRBD1. This CDR3 spans 15 amino acids. In germline, CDR1 is MNHEY, CDR2 SMNVEV (reference sequence). The trim removed 3 bases at V and 5 bases at J, leaving 9 bases unmatched. The CDR3 DNA sequence: TGTGCCAGCAGTTTGACTCAGGGGGGCGGGACTGAAGCTTTCTTT. Its protein is CASSLTQGGGTEAFF.

The chain has TRBV6-5 and TRBJ2-7, with D perhaps TRBD1 or TRBD2 (6 bases each). The V end lost 0 bases, the J end lost 0 bases, and 9 bases lay between the germline ends. CDR1 and CDR2 (germline): MNHEY, SVGAGI. This CDR3 spans 15 amino acids. This chain's CDR3 is CASSYSGGGSYEQYF. CDR3 in DNA: TGTGCCAGCAGTTACTCAGGAGGGGGCTCCTACGAGCAGTACTTC.